A single sample is the source of the 12 T cell receptor beta chains below, sequenced in a study of liver allograft versus peripheral blood T cells. Looking at the study overall: The authors compared T cell receptor repertoires in transplanted livers with recipients' peripheral blood repertoires.

TCRdb redid the calling of the reads with MiXCR, one entry per CDR3 protein. Among 9,000 to 10,000 distinct CDR3 sequences listed, about a fifth were seen once. These receptors all stem from a human patient who had a liver transplant. Among the T cells, some may be from the graft donor.

Concerning this clonotype: A read error may be the cause here, since a much bigger clone is one base away. The chain is built from TRBV6-1 and TRBJ1-4; D is uncertain. V was trimmed by 5 bases and J by 4 bases, leaving 11 bases between them. The CDR3 sequence is 14 residues long. Per the germline V gene, CDR1 is MNHNS and CDR2 is SASEGT. CDR3 bases: TGTGCCAGCAGTCTATACAGCTTTAATGAAAAACTGTTTTTT. This sequence encodes CASSLYSFNEKLFF.

Notes on this clonotype: This sequence may be a read error, since a much larger clone differs from it by one base. The genes are TRBV7-9 and TRBJ1-5; perhaps TRBD1 as D (6 bases). CDR3 length: 17 residues. Germline CDR1 is SEHNR and CDR2 is FQNEAQ (reference sequence). CDR3 DNA sequence: TGTGCCAGCAGTTCCGGGACACCGTTACGAGGCAATCAGTCCCAGCATTTT. It is translated as CASSSGTPLRGNQSQHF.

By frequency in the sample, this clonotype is medium-sized (0.01 to 0.1%). The chain carries TRBV7-2 and TRBJ1-2; D gene ambiguous. V lost 3 bases, J lost 5 bases, and 7 bases lay in between. The CDR3 is 12 amino acids. In germline, CDR1 is SGHTA, CDR2 FQGNSA. CDR3 nucleotides: TGTGCCAGCAGCTTTTCTGCATATGGCTACACCTTC. Residues: CASSFSAYGYTF.

By frequency in the sample, this clonotype is medium-sized (0.01 to 0.1%). This sequence joins TRBV27 and TRBJ1-2; tentative D call: TRBD1 (5 bases). This CDR3 has 12 amino acids. V lost 2 bases and J 4 bases, leaving 5 bases between the germline ends. Germline V CDR1 and CDR2: MNHEY, SMNVEV (reference sequence). The CDR3 nucleotides are TGTGCCAGCAGTTTAAGGGGCTATGGCTACACCTTC. Translation: CASSLRGYGYTF.

By sample fraction, this clonotype is medium-sized. The rearrangement links TRBV6-1 to TRBJ1-1; D is possibly TRBD1 (5 bases). Per germline, CDR1 MNHNS and CDR2 SASEGT. The ends were cut back, 6 bases at V and 3 bases at J, with 17 bases in the middle. CDR3 size: 15 residues. CDR3 in amino acids: CASSSPRVMYTEAFF. As DNA, the CDR3 is TGTGCCAGCAGCTCTCCCAGGGTAATGTACACTGAAGCTTTCTTT.

The chain recombines TRBV11-1 with TRBJ2-7; TRBD1 is a possible D gene (6 bases). V was cut by 5 bases and J by 5 bases, with 19 bases left in between. CDR1 SGHAT and CDR2 FQDESV come from the germline V gene (reference sequence). The CDR3 covers 15 residues. The CDR3 is CASSHNQGQVHEQYF. The CDR3, as DNA: TGTGCCAGCAGCCACAACCAGGGGCAGGTCCACGAGCAGTACTTC.

By share, this clonotype counts as medium-sized (0.01 to 0.1%). The chain recombines TRBV15 with TRBJ2-7, with D possibly TRBD2 on 6 matching bases. Trimming took 1 base from V and 4 from J, leaving 14 bases between them. The CDR3 spans 15 residues. Germline CDR1 is LNHNV and CDR2 is YYDKDF (reference sequence). For the CDR3, the DNA is TGTGCCACCAGCAGAGCCCGGAGTGGGGGGTACGAGCAGTACTTC. Translating it yields CATSRARSGGYEQYF. The variable domain in full, completed from reference TRBV15 and TRBJ2-7, reads DAMVIQNPRYQVTQFGKPVTLSCSQTLNHNVMYWYQQKSSQAPKLLFHYYDKDFNNEADTPDNFQSRRPNTSFCFLDIRSPGLGDTAMYLCATSRARSGGYEQYFGPGTRLTVT.

This clonotype came up a few times. This chain joins TRBV7-9 and TRBJ2-7; 7 bases map to TRBD2. The CDR3 has 15 residues. Germline CDR1 and CDR2: SEHNR and FQNEAQ (reference sequence). Germline trimming cut 3 bases from V and 0 bases from J; bases unmatched to any gene: 5. CDR3 DNA: TGTGCCAGCAGCTTTGGAAGCGGGGACTCCTACGAGCAGTACTTC. Protein sequence: CASSFGSGDSYEQYF.

This clonotype has more than one count but fewer than ten. V and J are TRBV12-3 or TRBV12-4 and TRBJ1-5; tentative D call: TRBD1 (6 bases). V dropped 7 bases and J dropped 7 bases, with 17 bases sitting between them. The CDR3 covers 14 residues. CDR3: CASTKTGGAQPQHF. The DNA of the CDR3 is TGTGCCAGCACCAAAACGGGGGGCGCCCAGCCCCAGCATTTT.

This clonotype is labeled medium-sized. The V and J genes are TRBV18 and TRBJ1-5; 9 positions match TRBD1. CDR1 is KGHSH, CDR2 LQKENI, per germline. There are 15 residues in the CDR3. V lost 2 bases, J lost 7 bases, and 6 bases stayed unmatched. CDR3 DNA: TGTGCCAGCTCACCAGGACAGGGGCCGGGCCAGCCCCAGCATTTT. Encoded protein: CASSPGQGPGQPQHF.

In this sample, this clonotype turned up many times. The chain recombines TRBV19 with TRBJ1-5; D possibly corresponds to TRBD1 (5 bases). V was cut by 3 bases and J by 9 bases, with 15 bases left in between. The germline gives CDR1 LNHDA, CDR2 SQIVND (reference sequence). The length of the CDR3 is 14 residues. CDR3 sequence: CASSIGDGTGPQHF. The CDR3 coding sequence is TGTGCCAGTAGTATTGGCGACGGGACGGGGCCCCAGCATTTT.

This clonotype has a handful of counts. V usage is TRBV30 and J usage is TRBJ2-7; 10 nucleotides align to TRBD2. Germline CDR1 GTSNPN, CDR2 SVGIG (reference sequence). The CDR3 spans 11 residues. Trimming at V came to 4 bases and at J to 8 bases, leaving 2 bases not matched to a gene. In DNA, the CDR3 is TGTGCCTGGAAACTAGCGGGAAAGCAGTACTTC. Translated: CAWKLAGKQYF.